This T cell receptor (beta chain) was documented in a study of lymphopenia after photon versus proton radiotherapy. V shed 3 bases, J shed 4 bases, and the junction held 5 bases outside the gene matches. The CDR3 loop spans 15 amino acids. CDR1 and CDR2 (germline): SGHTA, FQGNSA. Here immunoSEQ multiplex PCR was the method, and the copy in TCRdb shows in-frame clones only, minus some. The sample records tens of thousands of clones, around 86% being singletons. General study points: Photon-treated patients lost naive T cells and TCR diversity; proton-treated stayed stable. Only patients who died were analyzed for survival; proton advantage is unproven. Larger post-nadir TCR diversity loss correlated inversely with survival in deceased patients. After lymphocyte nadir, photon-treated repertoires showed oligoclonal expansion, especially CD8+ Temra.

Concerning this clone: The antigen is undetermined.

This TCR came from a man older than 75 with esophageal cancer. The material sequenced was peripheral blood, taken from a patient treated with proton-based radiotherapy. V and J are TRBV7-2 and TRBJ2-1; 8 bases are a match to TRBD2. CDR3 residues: CASSLDGGEYNEQFF. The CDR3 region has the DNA TGTGCCAGCAGCTTGGACGGGGGGGAGTACAATGAGCAGTTCTTC.